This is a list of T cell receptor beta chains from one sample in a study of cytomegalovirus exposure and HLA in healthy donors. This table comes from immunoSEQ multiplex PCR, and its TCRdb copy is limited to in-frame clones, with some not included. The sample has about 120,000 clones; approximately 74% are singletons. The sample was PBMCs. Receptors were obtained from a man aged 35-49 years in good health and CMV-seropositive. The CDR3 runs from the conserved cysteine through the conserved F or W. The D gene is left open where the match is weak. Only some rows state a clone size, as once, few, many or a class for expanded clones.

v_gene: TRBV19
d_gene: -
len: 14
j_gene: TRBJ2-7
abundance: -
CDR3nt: TGTGCCAGTAGTGGTGCCCCCGAGGGCTACGAGCAGTACTTC
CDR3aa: CASSGAPEGYEQYF

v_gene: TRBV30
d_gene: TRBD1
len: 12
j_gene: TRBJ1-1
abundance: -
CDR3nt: TGTGCCTGGAGAGACAGGGGACCTGAAGCTTTCTTT
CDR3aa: CAWRDRGPEAFF

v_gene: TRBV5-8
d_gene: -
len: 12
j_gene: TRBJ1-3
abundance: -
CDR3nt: TGTGCCAGCAGCTTTCGGGGTAACACCATATATTTT
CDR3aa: CASSFRGNTIYF

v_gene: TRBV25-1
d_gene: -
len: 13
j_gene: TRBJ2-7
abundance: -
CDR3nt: TGTGCCAGCAGTTTAACAGACTCCTACGAGCAGTACTTC
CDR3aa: CASSLTDSYEQYF

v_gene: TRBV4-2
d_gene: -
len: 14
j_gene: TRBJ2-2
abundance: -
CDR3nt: TGTGCCAGCAGCGAGACACAAAACACCGGGGAGCTGTTTTTT
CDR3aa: CASSETQNTGELFF

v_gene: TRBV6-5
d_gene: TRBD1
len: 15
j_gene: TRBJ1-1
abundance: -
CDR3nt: TGTGCCAGCACCCGCCCCGGGACAGTTAACACTGAAGCTTTCTTT
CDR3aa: CASTRPGTVNTEAFF

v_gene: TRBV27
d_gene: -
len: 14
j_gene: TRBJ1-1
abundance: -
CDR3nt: TGTGCCAGCAGTCCCCGCGGGAGATTAACTGAAGCTTTCTTT
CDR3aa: CASSPRGRLTEAFF

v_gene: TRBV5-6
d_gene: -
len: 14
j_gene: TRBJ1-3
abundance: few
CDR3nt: TGTGCCAGCAGCTTGAGCTACTCTGGAAACACCATATATTTT
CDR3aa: CASSLSYSGNTIYF

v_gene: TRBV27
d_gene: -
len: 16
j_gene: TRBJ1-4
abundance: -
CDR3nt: TGTGCCAGCAGTTTGATTGGGGGGGCAGGGAGTGAAAAACTGTTTTTT
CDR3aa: CASSLIGGAGSEKLFF

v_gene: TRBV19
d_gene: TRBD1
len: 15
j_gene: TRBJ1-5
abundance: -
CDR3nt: TGTGCCAGTAGTATAGGGACAGGGGGCAATCAGCCCCAGCATTTT
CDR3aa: CASSIGTGGNQPQHF

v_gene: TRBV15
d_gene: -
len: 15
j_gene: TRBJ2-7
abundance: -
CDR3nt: TGTGCCACCAGCAGAGATGGGCTTTTTACGGACGAGCAGTACTTC
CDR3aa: CATSRDGLFTDEQYF

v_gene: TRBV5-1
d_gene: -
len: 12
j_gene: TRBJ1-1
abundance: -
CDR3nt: TGCGCCAGCAGCTTGGGCTATAGTGAAGCTTTCTTT
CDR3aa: CASSLGYSEAFF

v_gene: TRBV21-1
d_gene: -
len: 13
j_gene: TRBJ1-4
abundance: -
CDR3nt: TGTGCCAGCAGCAAAGAACTGGAGGAAAAACTGTTTTTT
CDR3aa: CASSKELEEKLFF

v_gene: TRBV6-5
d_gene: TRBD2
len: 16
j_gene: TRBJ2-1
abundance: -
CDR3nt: TGTGCCAGCAGTTACACCGGGACTAGCGGTTACAATGAGCAGTTCTTC
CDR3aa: CASSYTGTSGYNEQFF

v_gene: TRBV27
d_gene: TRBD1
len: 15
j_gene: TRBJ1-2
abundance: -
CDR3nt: TGTGCCAGCAGTGAGACGGGACAGGGGGGCCTTGGCTACACCTTC
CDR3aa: CASSETGQGGLGYTF

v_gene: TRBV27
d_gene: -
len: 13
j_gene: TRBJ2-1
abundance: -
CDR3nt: TGTGCCAGCAGGGCAGGCCACTACAATGAGCAGTTCTTC
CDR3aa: CASRAGHYNEQFF

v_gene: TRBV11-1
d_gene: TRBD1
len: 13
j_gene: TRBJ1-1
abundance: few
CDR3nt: TGTGCCAGCAGTACAGGGGTACTTCCTGAAGCTTTCTTT
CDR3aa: CASSTGVLPEAFF

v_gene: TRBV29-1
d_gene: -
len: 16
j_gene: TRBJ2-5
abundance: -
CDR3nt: TGCAGCGTTGACCGAGGCAGGACAGGGAGGGGAGAGACCCAGTACTTC
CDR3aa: CSVDRGRTGRGETQYF

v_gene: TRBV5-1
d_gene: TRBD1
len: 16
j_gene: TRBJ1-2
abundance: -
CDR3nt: TGCGCCAGCAGCTGGACCCTGACAGGGAGCGGCTATGGCTACACCTTC
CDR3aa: CASSWTLTGSGYGYTF

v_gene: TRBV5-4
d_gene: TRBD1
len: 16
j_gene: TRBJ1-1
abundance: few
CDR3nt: TGTGCCAGCAGCTTGTTTGGTGGGACAGGAAACACTGAAGCTTTCTTT
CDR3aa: CASSLFGGTGNTEAFF

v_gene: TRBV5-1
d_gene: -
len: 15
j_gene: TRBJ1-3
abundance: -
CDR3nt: TGCGCCAGCAGCAGGGACACGAGCTCTGGAAACACCATATATTTT
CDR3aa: CASSRDTSSGNTIYF

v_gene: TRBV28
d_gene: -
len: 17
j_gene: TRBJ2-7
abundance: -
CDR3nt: TGTGCCAGCAGCCCCTGGGAAGTGGGAGGCCCGGATTACGAGCAGTACTTC
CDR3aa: CASSPWEVGGPDYEQYF

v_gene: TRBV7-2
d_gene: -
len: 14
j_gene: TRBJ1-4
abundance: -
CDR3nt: TGTGCCAGCAGCTTAGGCGACGGGAATGAAAAACTGTTTTTT
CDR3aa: CASSLGDGNEKLFF

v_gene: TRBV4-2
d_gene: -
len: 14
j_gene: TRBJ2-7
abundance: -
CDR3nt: TGTGCCAGCAGCCTCAGCGGTAGCTCCTACGAGCAGTACTTC
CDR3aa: CASSLSGSSYEQYF

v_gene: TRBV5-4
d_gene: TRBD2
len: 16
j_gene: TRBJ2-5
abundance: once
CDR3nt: TGTGCCAGCAGCTCGCCTAGCGGGGGCGTTCAAGAGACCCAGTACTTC
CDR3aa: CASSSPSGGVQETQYF

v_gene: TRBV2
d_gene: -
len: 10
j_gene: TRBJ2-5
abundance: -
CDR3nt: TGTGCCAGCCAACAAGAGACCCAGTACTTC
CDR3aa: CASQQETQYF

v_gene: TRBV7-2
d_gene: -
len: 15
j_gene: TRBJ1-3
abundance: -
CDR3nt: TGTGCCAGCAGCTTTGGCGGGGAATCTGGAAACACCATATATTTT
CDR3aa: CASSFGGESGNTIYF

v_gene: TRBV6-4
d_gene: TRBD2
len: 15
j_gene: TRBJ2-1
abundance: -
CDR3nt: TGTGCCAGCAGTGACTCGACTAGCGGGAGAAATGAGCAGTTCTTC
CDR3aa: CASSDSTSGRNEQFF

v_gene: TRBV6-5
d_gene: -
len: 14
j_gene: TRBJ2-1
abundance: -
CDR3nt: TGTGCCAGCACCCTTTTCAGGGGTAACAATGAGCAGTTCTTC
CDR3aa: CASTLFRGNNEQFF

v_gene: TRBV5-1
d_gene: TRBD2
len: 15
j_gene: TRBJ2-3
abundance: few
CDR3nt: TGCGCCAGCAGCTGGACTAGCGGGAGCACAGATACGCAGTATTTT
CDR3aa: CASSWTSGSTDTQYF

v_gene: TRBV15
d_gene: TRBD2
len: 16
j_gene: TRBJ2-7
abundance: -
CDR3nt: TGTGCCACCAGCAGGCCTCCTAGCGGGCCCCCCTACGAGCAGTACTTC
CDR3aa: CATSRPPSGPPYEQYF

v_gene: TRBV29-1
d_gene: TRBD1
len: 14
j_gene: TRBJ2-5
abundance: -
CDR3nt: TGCAGCGCCCGGACAGGGGGGATGGAAGAGACCCAGTACTTC
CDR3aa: CSARTGGMEETQYF

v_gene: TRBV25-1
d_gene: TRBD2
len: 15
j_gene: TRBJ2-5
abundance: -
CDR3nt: TGTGCCAGCAGTACCCCGGGACTAGCGGGGGGGACCCAGTACTTC
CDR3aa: CASSTPGLAGGTQYF

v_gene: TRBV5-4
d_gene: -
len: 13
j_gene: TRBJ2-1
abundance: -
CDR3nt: TGTGCCAGCAGCTTGTCGACTACTAATGAGCAGTTCTTC
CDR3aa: CASSLSTTNEQFF

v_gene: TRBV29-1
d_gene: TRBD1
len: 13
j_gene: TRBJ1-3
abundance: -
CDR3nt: TGCAGCGTGACCGAGACAGGGAGAAACACCATATATTTT
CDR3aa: CSVTETGRNTIYF

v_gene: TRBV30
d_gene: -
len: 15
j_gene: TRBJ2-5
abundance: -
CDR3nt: TGTGCCTGGAGCTCAGGGGAAGGGTACCAAGAGACCCAGTACTTC
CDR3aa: CAWSSGEGYQETQYF

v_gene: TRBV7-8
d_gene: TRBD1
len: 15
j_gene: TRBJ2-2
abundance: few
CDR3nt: TGTGCCAGCAAGGACACAGGGGTAGGGACCGGGGAGCTGTTTTTT
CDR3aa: CASKDTGVGTGELFF

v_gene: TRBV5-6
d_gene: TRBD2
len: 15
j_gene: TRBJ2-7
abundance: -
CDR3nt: TGTGCCAGCAGCTTCCTAGCGGGGGCGGTCGACGAGCAGTACTTC
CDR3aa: CASSFLAGAVDEQYF

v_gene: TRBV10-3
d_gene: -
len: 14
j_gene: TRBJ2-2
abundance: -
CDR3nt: TGTGCCATCACCGGGACAACGAACACCGGGGAGCTGTTTTTT
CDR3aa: CAITGTTNTGELFF

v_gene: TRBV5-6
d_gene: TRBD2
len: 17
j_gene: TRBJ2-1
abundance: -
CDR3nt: TGTGCCAGCAGCTTGGTAGTAGCGGGGGGGGCCTACAATGAGCAGTTCTTC
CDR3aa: CASSLVVAGGAYNEQFF

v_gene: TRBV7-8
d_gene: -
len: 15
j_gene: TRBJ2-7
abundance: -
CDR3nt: TGTGCCAGCAGCCGATCCGAGCCAGGCGCCTACGAGCAGTACTTC
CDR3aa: CASSRSEPGAYEQYF

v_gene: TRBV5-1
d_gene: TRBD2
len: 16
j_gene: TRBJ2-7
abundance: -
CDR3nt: TGCGCCAGCAGCTTGGCCGAGACTAGCGGTCGCTACGAGCAGTACTTC
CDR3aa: CASSLAETSGRYEQYF

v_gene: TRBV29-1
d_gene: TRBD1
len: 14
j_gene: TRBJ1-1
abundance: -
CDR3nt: TGCAGCGTCCGAGCGACAGGGGGTGGGACTGAAGCTTTCTTT
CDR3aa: CSVRATGGGTEAFF

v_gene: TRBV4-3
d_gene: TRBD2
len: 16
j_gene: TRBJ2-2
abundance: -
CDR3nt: TGCGCCAGCAGCCCAGTCGGGACTAGCCTCACCGGGGAGCTGTTTTTT
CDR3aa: CASSPVGTSLTGELFF

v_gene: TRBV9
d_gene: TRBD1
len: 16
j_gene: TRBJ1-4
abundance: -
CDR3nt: TGTGCCAGCAGCGTTCGGACAGGGGCAACTAATGAAAAACTGTTTTTT
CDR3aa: CASSVRTGATNEKLFF

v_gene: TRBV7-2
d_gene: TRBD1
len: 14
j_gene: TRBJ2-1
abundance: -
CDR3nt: TGTGCCAGCAGCCGGGACAGACTGGGAAATGAGCAGTTCTTC
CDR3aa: CASSRDRLGNEQFF

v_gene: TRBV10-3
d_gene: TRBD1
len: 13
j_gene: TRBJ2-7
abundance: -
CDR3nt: TGTGCCATCAGATCGGGACAGGGTGACGAGCAGTACTTC
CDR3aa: CAIRSGQGDEQYF

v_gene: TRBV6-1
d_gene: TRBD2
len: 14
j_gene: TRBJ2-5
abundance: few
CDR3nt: TGTGCCAGCAGTTGGACTAGCGGCCAAGAGACCCAGTACTTC
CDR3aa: CASSWTSGQETQYF

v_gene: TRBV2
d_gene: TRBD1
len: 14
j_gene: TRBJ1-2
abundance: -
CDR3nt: TGTGCCAGCAGCGTAAAGACAGGGGAGGCTGGCTACACCTTC
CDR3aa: CASSVKTGEAGYTF